The rows below give T cell receptor beta chains drawn from one sample of a study of shared clonotypes between healthy human individuals. Measured with immunoSEQ multiplex PCR; TCRdb has only the in-frame clones, and not every one. This sample has some 470,000 clones, with roughly four fifths found just once. What was sequenced was PBMCs. The receptors here all came from a woman in her thirties or forties in good health. Some clones in this sample may be carry-over from other donors' samples. Both conserved end residues are part of each CDR3. The D gene is left open where the match is weak. Expanded clones get a size class; other rows say once, few or many, or leave the size out.

D	V	size	J	DNA	CDR3
TRBD1	TRBV2	-	TRBJ2-1	TGTGCCAGCATTTGGACAGGGTTTTACAATGAGCAGTTCTTC	CASIWTGFYNEQFF
-	TRBV2	-	TRBJ2-3	TGTGCCAGCAGTGAGATCGGGGGCGTGGATACGCAGTATTTT	CASSEIGGVDTQYF
-	TRBV9	-	TRBJ2-5	TGTGCCAGCAGCCCATGGGACGGAGAGACCCAGTACTTC	CASSPWDGETQYF
TRBD2	TRBV14	-	TRBJ2-7	TGTGCCAGCAGCCCCCCCCCGGGAGGGGCCGGGACTAGCGGGGGGAGCTCCTACGAGCAGTACTTC	CASSPPPGGAGTSGGSSYEQYF
TRBD2	TRBV11-2	few	TRBJ2-3	TGTGCCAGCAGCTTAGGGGTTGTGCGGAGCGGGGCAGATACGCAGTATTTT	CASSLGVVRSGADTQYF
-	TRBV6-1	-	TRBJ2-5	TGTGCCAGCAGTGAGCTTTGGGCGGAGACCCAGTACTTC	CASSELWAETQYF
TRBD1	TRBV18	-	TRBJ2-1	TGTGCCAGCTCACTGGACAGGGCCGATGAGCAGTTCTTC	CASSLDRADEQFF
-	TRBV11-2	-	TRBJ2-1	TGTGCCAGCAGCGGGGGCATTCTTAAGCAGTTCTTC	CASSGGILKQFF
TRBD1	TRBV30	-	TRBJ1-3	TGTGCCTGGACCAACCCCGGGACAGGGGCCTTAGCTCCGAACACCATATATTTT	CAWTNPGTGALAPNTIYF
-	TRBV27	-	TRBJ1-5	TGTGCCAGCAGTTTAAGCCACGGGAGCAATCAGCCCCAGCATTTT	CASSLSHGSNQPQHF
TRBD1	TRBV29-1	-	TRBJ1-1	TGCAGCGCTCACGATGGACAGGGGGGCACTGAAGCTTTCTTT	CSAHDGQGGTEAFF
TRBD2	TRBV28	once	TRBJ2-1	TGTGCCAGCAGTTTAGCGACTAGCGGGACCCACAATGAGCAGTTCTTC	CASSLATSGTHNEQFF
-	TRBV4-3	-	TRBJ2-5	TGCGCCAGCCAAGGGACCGCGGGCCAAGAGACCCAGTACTTC	CASQGTAGQETQYF
-	TRBV28	-	TRBJ2-5	TGTGCCAGCAGTTTTTCGGGCCCCCAAGAGACCCAGTACTTC	CASSFSGPQETQYF
TRBD2	TRBV9	-	TRBJ2-1	TGTGCCAGTAGCGGGGCAGCGACCACCTACAATGAGCAGTTCTTC	CASSGAATTYNEQFF
-	TRBV5-5	once	TRBJ1-4	TGTGCCAGCAGCCTCGGGTCCGTACCGCGCGGCTTGTTTTTT	CASSLGSVPRGLFF
-	TRBV4-1	-	TRBJ1-1	TGCGCCAGCAGCCAAGTGGGCGGGACCACTGAAGCTTTCTTT	CASSQVGGTTEAFF
TRBD1	TRBV2	-	TRBJ1-1	TGTGCCAGCAGGGGTACAGGGGGCACTGAAGCTTTCTTT	CASRGTGGTEAFF
-	TRBV6-5	-	TRBJ2-7	TGTGCCAGCAGAAAAGAGACAGGACCTTCCTACGAGCAGTACTTC	CASRKETGPSYEQYF
TRBD2	TRBV7-8	-	TRBJ2-7	TGTGCCAGCAGCTTAGCAGTGACTAGCAGCTACGAGCAGTACTTC	CASSLAVTSSYEQYF
TRBD1	TRBV28	-	TRBJ2-3	TGTGCCAGCAGTTCGGGACAGCACACAGATACGCAGTATTTT	CASSSGQHTDTQYF
-	TRBV9	-	TRBJ2-5	TGTGCCAGCAGCGTAGGACGGTCGTTTGGAAGTGAGCAGTACTTC	CASSVGRSFGSEQYF
TRBD1	TRBV18	-	TRBJ1-6	TGTGCCAGCTCAGCATCAACAGGGGAGAATTCACCCCTCCACTTT	CASSASTGENSPLHF
TRBD1	TRBV6-1	-	TRBJ1-3	TGTGCCAGCAGGGAGACAGGGGCTGGGAACACCATATATTTT	CASRETGAGNTIYF
-	TRBV7-9	few	TRBJ1-2	TGTGCCAGCAGCTTCGGGCAACCGCGCTATGGCTACACCTTC	CASSFGQPRYGYTF
-	TRBV20-1	-	TRBJ2-1	TGCAGTGCTAGCGACTACAATGAGCAGTTCTTC	CSASDYNEQFF
-	TRBV5-4	-	TRBJ2-3	TGTGCCAGCAGCCCCCCCGGAGTCAACACAGATACGCAGTATTTT	CASSPPGVNTDTQYF
TRBD2	TRBV27	-	TRBJ2-3	TGTGCCATTAGACTAGCGGGAGGCCGGGGAGATACGCAGTATTTT	CAIRLAGGRGDTQYF
-	TRBV7-2	few	TRBJ2-3	TGTGCCAGCAGTCCAGACAGCAGCGCAGATACGCAGTATTTT	CASSPDSSADTQYF
-	TRBV11-1	-	TRBJ2-3	TGTGCCAGCAGCCCCGGGGTGGGGCCCACAGATACGCAGTATTTT	CASSPGVGPTDTQYF
-	TRBV28	-	TRBJ1-5	TGTGCCAGCAGTTTATGGGGGACACTAAAAAGCAATCAGCCCCAGCATTTT	CASSLWGTLKSNQPQHF
TRBD2	TRBV9	once	TRBJ2-7	TGTGCCAGCAGCGTACTAGCGGGAGAAATGGGCGAGCAGTACTTC	CASSVLAGEMGEQYF
TRBD2	TRBV5-1	-	TRBJ2-5	TGCGCCAGCAGCCCTCAAGCGGGAGGGCAGGCAGAGACCCAGTACTTC	CASSPQAGGQAETQYF
-	TRBV19	once	TRBJ2-7	TGTGCCAGTAGTACTCAGCGGGCGGTAAAGCCGGGCGAGCAGTACTTC	CASSTQRAVKPGEQYF
TRBD1	TRBV5-1	-	TRBJ1-5	TGCGCCAGCAGCTTGGTCCAGGGGGATGGTCAGCCCCAGCATTTT	CASSLVQGDGQPQHF
-	TRBV18	-	TRBJ2-6	TGTGCCAGCTCCCCGACCGGGGGCCGCTCTGGGGCCAACGTCCTGACTTTC	CASSPTGGRSGANVLTF
-	TRBV11-3	-	TRBJ1-1	TGTGCCAGCAGCTACGGGACGGACTCTGAAGCTTTCTTT	CASSYGTDSEAFF
-	TRBV20-1	-	TRBJ2-3	TGCACAACAAGGGTCACAGATACGCAGTATTTT	CTTRVTDTQYF
TRBD1	TRBV7-2	-	TRBJ2-6	TGTGCCAGCAGCTGGGACAGTAACTCTGGGGCCAACGTCCTGACTTTC	CASSWDSNSGANVLTF
-	TRBV6-1	few	TRBJ1-5	TGTGCCAGCAGTGAGGAGCTACGGAGACCCCAGCATTTT	CASSEELRRPQHF
-	TRBV10-3	-	TRBJ1-1	TGTGCCATCACCCCCGGGAGAGACACTGAAGCTTTCTTT	CAITPGRDTEAFF
TRBD2	TRBV5-6	few	TRBJ2-1	TGTGCCAGCAGCTTGGAGATGGGGCGGGAGCTGGCCTACAATGAGCAGTTCTTC	CASSLEMGRELAYNEQFF
-	TRBV5-1	-	TRBJ2-5	TGCGCCAGCAGCTTGTCTGACAGTATCGAGACCCAGTACTTC	CASSLSDSIETQYF
-	TRBV5-4	-	TRBJ2-7	TGTGCCAGCAGCTTCTCGGACTACGAGCAGTACTTC	CASSFSDYEQYF
TRBD2	TRBV27	once	TRBJ2-7	TGTGCCAGCAGACTCTATAGCGGGAGCAAGCAGTACTTC	CASRLYSGSKQYF
-	TRBV6-1	-	TRBJ1-2	TGTGCCAGCAGTCCGGACAGTTTCTATGGCTACACCTTC	CASSPDSFYGYTF
TRBD2	TRBV11-2	-	TRBJ2-7	TGTGCCAGCAGCCCGACTAGCGGGCGTGCCTACGAGCAGTACTTC	CASSPTSGRAYEQYF
-	TRBV14	-	TRBJ1-1	TGTGCCAGCAGCCCCCCCCAAGGGCGGTCTGAAGCTTTCTTT	CASSPPQGRSEAFF
-	TRBV19	-	TRBJ2-5	TGTGCCAGTAGTGGGAGGGGGGACATGAGATATGAGACCCAGTACTTC	CASSGRGDMRYETQYF
TRBD2	TRBV7-2	-	TRBJ2-2	TGTGCCAGCAGCTCTGTAGTCGTGCTAGCGGGAGGTGCCGGGGAGCTGTTTTTT	CASSSVVVLAGGAGELFF
-	TRBV28	few	TRBJ2-7	TGTGCCAGCAGTACGGGACCTCTCTACGAGCAGTACTTC	CASSTGPLYEQYF
-	TRBV9	-	TRBJ1-6	TGTGCCAGCAGCGTAGCTTCGGAAAATTCACCCCTCCACTTT	CASSVASENSPLHF
-	TRBV29-1	-	TRBJ1-2	TGCAGCGTTGACAGTAACTATGGCTACACCTTC	CSVDSNYGYTF
TRBD1	TRBV6-1	few	TRBJ2-7	TGTGCCAGCAGTGAACAGGGGACAGGTGCCTACGAGCAGTACTTC	CASSEQGTGAYEQYF
-	TRBV9	few	TRBJ1-5	TGTGCCAGCAGCCTTCGGACGGATCAGCCCCAGCATTTT	CASSLRTDQPQHF
-	TRBV9	-	TRBJ1-2	TGTGCCAGCAGCGTGCGGGGGTATGGCTACACCTTC	CASSVRGYGYTF
-	TRBV28	-	TRBJ2-3	TGTGCCAGCAGTTTCGTCGGTCTCGGCACAGATACGCAGTATTTT	CASSFVGLGTDTQYF
TRBD1	TRBV19	-	TRBJ2-2	TGTGCCAGTAGTCCCAACAGGGGGGCGGCCGGGGAGCTGTTTTTT	CASSPNRGAAGELFF
-	TRBV7-9	-	TRBJ1-3	TGTGCCAGCAGCTTGGTCGCAGCACAAGTAGGAAACACCATATATTTT	CASSLVAAQVGNTIYF